Following are 19 T cell receptor beta chains from one sample sequenced in a study of blood T cells in healthy people across ages (dated by TCRdb to between 2015 and 2016). Library method: 5' RACE. Sequencing used an Illumina HiSeq 2500. The second PCR ran for roughly 6 to 11 cycles and used a J-beta primer mix along with a sample-barcoded 5' primer. TCRdb itself trimmed the public reads at Q25 with fastp, ran MiXCR and retained productive beta chains. One record per CDR3 amino acid sequence lists the most common genes and DNA. The sample table contains approximately 730,000 distinct CDR3 sequences; only one count was recorded for approximately 43% of them. Roughly 19% of the sample is taken by the ten largest. The specimen was blood. These TCRs come from a woman in her sixties or seventies in good health.

This clonotype appeared a few times. The J gene is TRBJ2-1, the V gene TRBV10-3; TRBD1 matches 9 bases. This CDR3 contains 13 residues. The V gene's germline CDR1 is ENHRY and CDR2 SYGVKD. The junction had 4 bases not matched to a gene; V was cut back by 7 bases and J by 6 bases. CDR3 sequence (DNA): TGTGCCATCACAGGGACAGGGCGCAATGAGCAGTTCTTC. Amino acid sequence: CAITGTGRNEQFF.

There are many counts of this clonotype. This rearrangement joins TRBV6-1 to TRBJ2-1; D possibly corresponds to TRBD1 (6 bases). This CDR3 is built from 11 residues. Trimming cost V 7 bases and J 8 bases, with 9 bases left between them. The V gene's germline CDR1 is MNHNS and CDR2 SASEGT. The DNA of the CDR3 is TGTGCCAGCAACAGGGTCGATGAGCAGTTCTTC. Protein sequence: CASNRVDEQFF.

The V call is TRBV10-3, the J call TRBJ2-3, with 8 bases identical to TRBD2. The CDR3 is 17 amino acids. From germline, CDR1 is ENHRY and CDR2 SYGVKD. Trimming cost V 0 bases and J 4 bases; bases outside gene matches: 9. The CDR3 reads CAISESFGSAGADTQYF. The CDR3 DNA reads TGTGCCATCAGTGAGTCGTTCGGGTCAGCGGGAGCAGATACGCAGTATTTT.

This chain uses TRBV7-3 with TRBJ2-1; D possibly corresponds to TRBD2 (5 bases). Trimming shortened V by 1 base and J by 7 bases, and 14 bases separated the two germline ends. Per germline, CDR1 SGHTA and CDR2 FQGTGA. CDR3 size: 15 residues. The chain's CDR3 is CASSLRTSGINEQFF. CDR3 nucleotides: TGTGCCAGCAGCTTAAGAACCAGCGGTATAAATGAGCAGTTCTTC. The entire variable domain, with the rest obtained from reference TRBV7-3 and TRBJ2-1, is as follows: GAGVSQTPSNKVTEKGKYVELRCDPISGHTALYWYRQSLGQGPEFLIYFQGTGAADDSGLPNDRFFAVRPEGSVSTLKIQRTERGDSAVYLCASSLRTSGINEQFFGPGTRLTVL.

This clonotype was seen ten or more times. This chain uses TRBV18 with TRBJ2-5; D ambiguous. This CDR3 comprises 15 residues. Germline V CDR1 and CDR2: KGHSH, LQKENI. Trimming stripped 1 base from V and 5 bases from J, with 14 bases between. Here the CDR3 reads CASSPLGPRSETQYF. DNA for the CDR3: TGTGCCAGCTCACCACTCGGGCCCCGGTCGGAGACCCAGTACTTC.

This clonotype has a count of ten or more. V and J are TRBV7-2 and TRBJ2-6; 9 bases are a match to TRBD1. This CDR3 is built from 14 residues. Trimming cost V 5 bases and J 12 bases; bases outside gene matches: 8. Looked up from germline, CDR1 is SGHTA and CDR2 is FQGNSA. CDR3 residues: CASSLRDRAPVLTF. In DNA form, the CDR3 reads TGTGCCAGCAGCCTACGGGACAGGGCTCCCGTCCTGACTTTC.

This clonotype was detected a few times. The chain carries TRBV6-2 or TRBV6-3 and TRBJ2-3; tentatively, D is TRBD2 (6 bases). Trimming removed 2 bases at V and 0 bases at J, with 12 bases between. This CDR3 is 16 amino acids long. CDR1 and CDR2 from the germline V gene are MNHEY and SVGEGT. The CDR3 sequence: CASSYGERVSTDTQYF. CDR3 in DNA: TGTGCCAGCAGTTACGGAGAGCGGGTTAGCACAGATACGCAGTATTTT.

V is TRBV7-2 and J is TRBJ2-7; 8 nucleotides match TRBD2. The CDR3 is 16 amino acids. Germline CDR1 is SGHTA and CDR2 is FQGNSA. V lost 5 bases, J lost 5 bases, and 14 bases stayed unmatched. In DNA, the CDR3 is TGTGCCAGCAGCCCCGGGAGGGCGGCAGGGTTCAACGAGCAGTACTTC. This codes for CASSPGRAAGFNEQYF.

The chain couples TRBV27 to TRBJ2-5; D unclear. The germline CDR1 and CDR2 sequences are MNHEY and SMNVEV (reference sequence). V was clipped by 6 bases and J by 3 bases, with 14 bases between them. This CDR3 has 14 amino acids. The CDR3 DNA is TGTGCCAGCAGCTCAGACCGACTGGAAGAGACCCAGTACTTC. It yields the protein CASSSDRLEETQYF.

This clonotype has just a few counts. V and J are TRBV7-2 and TRBJ1-5; TRBD1 matches at 7 bases. Per the germline V gene, CDR1 is SGHTA and CDR2 is FQGNSA. With 5 bases clipped from V and 4 bases from J, the junction kept 5 bases outside the gene matches. This CDR3 comprises 14 residues. The CDR3 sequence is CASSPTGANQPQHF. The DNA for the CDR3 is TGTGCCAGCAGCCCTACAGGGGCGAATCAGCCCCAGCATTTT.

V and J are TRBV7-2 and TRBJ2-2, with D possibly being TRBD2 (6 bases). The CDR3 length is 17 residues. Germline V lookup: CDR1 SGHTA, CDR2 FQGNSA. Trimming removed 5 bases at V and 6 bases at J, with 22 bases between. The CDR3 loop reads CASSHRGSATNSGELFF. CDR3 coding DNA: TGTGCCAGCAGCCATCGGGGGTCAGCTACCAACTCCGGGGAGCTGTTTTTT.

The rearrangement uses TRBV6-2 or TRBV6-3 and TRBJ1-2, with D hard to call. The germline CDR1 and CDR2 sequences are MNHEY and SVGEGT. Trimming took 8 bases from V and 4 from J, leaving 11 bases between them. The CDR3 runs to 12 residues. CDR3 coding DNA: TGTGCCAGCTACGGCCTCAGCTATGGCTACACCTTC. As protein: CASYGLSYGYTF.

Details on this clonotype: One end of the junction does not line up with germline, which may come from a read error. The chain uses TRBV20-1 and TRBJ2-5, with D possibly being TRBD1 or TRBD2 (5 bases each). The CDR3 runs 16 residues. Germline CDR1 is DFQATT and CDR2 is SNEGSKA (reference sequence). CDR3: CSARGVGLAIKDTQYF. For the CDR3, the DNA is TGCAGTGCTAGAGGTGTGGGGCTAGCTATTAAAGACACCCAGTACTTC.

The chain combines TRBV28 with TRBJ1-1; 7 positions match TRBD1. This CDR3 region has 14 residues. Trimming took 6 bases from V and 5 from J; bases not matched to a gene: 9. From germline, CDR1 is MDHEN and CDR2 SYDVKM. As DNA, the CDR3 is TGTGCCAGCAGGGGAGGGGGCTTAGGGACTGAAGCTTTCTTT. This sequence encodes CASRGGGLGTEAFF.

This clonotype was counted at least ten times. The chain recombines TRBV28 with TRBJ2-7; D is undetermined. The germline V gene encodes CDR1 MDHEN and CDR2 SYDVKM. The CDR3 runs to 13 residues. Trimming took 3 bases from V and 5 from J, leaving 11 bases between them. The CDR3 spells CASSFVYSNEQYF. The DNA for the CDR3 is TGTGCCAGCAGTTTCGTTTACTCAAACGAGCAGTACTTC.

This clonotype turned up a few times. The rearrangement joins TRBV2 to TRBJ2-4; maybe TRBD2 (5 bases). CDR3 size: 14 residues. V was pared by 10 bases and J by 1 base, with 14 bases between. From germline, CDR1 is SNHLY and CDR2 FYNNEI. CDR3: CATNGGGAKNIQYF. The DNA of the CDR3 is TGTGCCACGAATGGAGGAGGCGCCAAAAACATTCAGTACTTC.

The rearrangement joins TRBV20-1 to TRBJ2-3; 15 bases match TRBD2. The CDR3 runs to 15 residues. Looked up from germline, CDR1 is DFQATT and CDR2 is SNEGSKA (reference sequence). The junction had 8 bases not matched to a gene; V was cut back by 6 bases and J by 7 bases. CDR3 protein: CSASGLAGGLNTQYF. The CDR3 coding sequence is TGCAGTGCCAGCGGACTAGCGGGGGGGTTAAATACGCAGTATTTT.

This clonotype was seen a handful of times. This rearrangement joins TRBV6-6 to TRBJ2-1, with TRBD2 identical over 8 bases. The V gene end was trimmed by 5 bases and the J gene end by 7 bases; junction bases not matched to a gene: 10. This CDR3 is 15 amino acids long. Germline CDR1 reads MNHNY; CDR2 reads SVGAGI (reference sequence). CDR3: CASSKSGSSSNEQFF. CDR3 coding DNA: TGTGCCAGCAGTAAAAGCGGGAGTTCGTCGAATGAGCAGTTCTTC.

The rearrangement uses TRBV5-1 and TRBJ2-1, with 9 bases identical to TRBD2. V gave up 7 bases and J gave up 8 bases; unmatched junction bases: 10. CDR1 SGHRS and CDR2 YFSETQ come from the germline V gene. This CDR3 has 14 amino acids. This chain's CDR3 is CASCGASGVYEQFF. CDR3 bases: TGCGCCAGCTGCGGGGCTAGCGGGGTCTATGAGCAGTTCTTC. Filled out from reference TRBV5-1 and TRBJ2-1, the complete variable domain reads KAGVTQTPRYLIKTRGQQVTLSCSPISGHRSVSWYQQTPGQGLQFLFEYFSETQRNKGNFPGRFSGRQFSNSRSEMNVSTLELGDSALYLCASCGASGVYEQFFGPGTRLTVL.